Shown below are 17 T cell receptor beta chains from a single sample sequenced in a study of metastatic and nonmetastatic thyroid tumors. Nobody among the patients had been given any treatment before thyroid surgery. Via MiXCR, TCRdb re-called the PCR reads. The repertoire holds about 40,000 clones, with roughly a sixth as singletons. The sequencing input was tumor tissue. Receptors were obtained from a female donor with papillary thyroid cancer or a benign thyroid nodule (not recorded which). Some clones in this sample may be carry-over from other donors' samples.

This clone came up many times. This may arise from a read error, as a much more abundant clone is one base away. V and J are TRBV12-3 or TRBV12-4 and TRBJ2-1; D unclear. CDR3 length: 12 residues. CDR3 coding DNA: TGTGCCAGCAGCGAGACCTACAGTGAGCAGTTCTTC. Protein product: CASSETYSEQFF.

This clone was picked up many times. This may come from a read error, since a much larger clone is one base off. This specimen includes other DNA sequences encoding the same CDR3. V and J are TRBV4-2 and TRBJ2-7; 13 bases match TRBD2. CDR1 and CDR2 (germline): LGHNA, YNFKEQ. This CDR3 comprises 16 residues. CDR3 amino acids: CASSPGLAGDSYEQYF. DNA of the CDR3: TGTGCCAGCAGCCCAGGACTAGCGGGAGACTCCTACGAGCAATACTTC.

The genes are TRBV6-2 or TRBV6-3 and TRBJ1-2; TRBD1 matches at 9 bases. The CDR3 is made up of 13 amino acids. The germline gives CDR1 MNHEY, CDR2 SVGEGT. V lost 9 bases and J lost 10; bases outside the gene matches: 12. DNA for the CDR3: TGTGCCAGTATCCCTAGGACAGGGGCTGTCTACACCTTC. It specifies CASIPRTGAVYTF.

This clone was counted ten times or more. CDR3 in DNA: TGTGCCAGCAGCTTAGTACCCGCTCCACCTAGCACAGATACGCAGTATTTT. It yields the protein CASSLVPAPPSTDTQYF. This sequence joins TRBV7-2 and TRBJ2-3; D remains unclear. The V gene's germline CDR1 is SGHTA and CDR2 FQGNSA. The germline V and J ends were trimmed by 1 base and 0 bases, with 14 bases remaining between them. The CDR3 is 17 amino acids.

This clone was seen ten or more times. This chain uses TRBV28 with TRBJ2-7; 8 bases fit TRBD2. This CDR3 has 13 amino acids. The V segment lost 7 bases and the J segment 3 bases; nucleotides outside the gene matches: 5. Germline assignment: CDR1 MDHEN and CDR2 SYDVKM. CDR3 protein: CASKPGGVYEQYF. The CDR3 bases are TGTGCCAGCAAGCCGGGGGGGGTCTACGAGCAGTACTTC.

CDR3 sequence (DNA): TGTGCCAGCAGTACGGGGACTAGCGGAAACATTCAGTACTTC. Translation gives CASSTGTSGNIQYF. This chain joins TRBV6-2 or TRBV6-3 and TRBJ2-4; 11 bases map to TRBD2. The V and J ends lost 5 bases and 6 bases, in that order; junction bases with no gene match: 3. This CDR3 spans 14 amino acids. Germline V CDR1 and CDR2: MNHEY, SVGEGT.

There are many counts of this clone. The V call is TRBV7-9, the J call TRBJ2-7, with D possibly being TRBD1 (6 bases). This CDR3 is 13 amino acids long. Germline V gives CDR1 SEHNR, CDR2 FQNEAQ (reference sequence). Trimming removed 5 bases at V and 7 bases at J, with 15 bases between. CDR3 in amino acids: CASSLGQRGEQYF. CDR3 nucleotide sequence: TGTGCCAGCAGCCTCGGGCAAAGGGGGGAGCAGTACTTC.

On this clone: This may stem from a read error, because a much larger clone lies one nucleotide away. The chain employs TRBV7-7 and TRBJ1-5; no firm D call. Per the germline V gene, CDR1 is SSHAT and CDR2 is FNYEAQ (reference sequence). The CDR3 spans 13 residues. The CDR3 region has the DNA TGTGCTAGCAGCTTAGCGGCCGATCAGCCCCGGCATTTT. Translating gives CASSLAADQPRHF.

This clone was detected many times. V gene TRBV29-1 combines with J gene TRBJ2-7, with 11 bases that match TRBD2. Germline V gives CDR1 SQVTM, CDR2 ANQGSEA. The CDR3 runs 14 residues. V gave up 6 bases and J gave up 5 bases; unmatched junction bases: 9. CDR3 nucleotides: TGCAGCGTCGGCAGGCTAGCGGGAGGCGACGAGCAGTACTTC. Translating it yields CSVGRLAGGDEQYF.

This clone appeared many times. J is TRBJ2-1 and V is TRBV5-1, with 10 bases matching TRBD2. Germline-derived CDR1 and CDR2 are SGHRS and YFSETQ. The V gene end was trimmed by 0 bases and the J gene end by 2 bases; junction bases not matched to a gene: 5. CDR3 length: 17 amino acids. CDR3 sequence: CASSLDVAGGPYNEQFF. As DNA, the CDR3 is TGCGCCAGCAGCTTGGATGTAGCGGGAGGCCCCTACAATGAGCAGTTCTTC.

This clone came up a few times. The gene calls are TRBV6-1 and TRBJ2-1; 9 bases line up with TRBD2. This CDR3 has 15 amino acids. The germline gives CDR1 MNHNS, CDR2 SASEGT. V lost 1 base, J lost 9 bases, and 7 bases stayed unmatched. In nucleotides, the CDR3 is TGTGCCAGCAGTGAAGATAATAGCGGGAGTAGTGAGCAGTTCTTC. Translation: CASSEDNSGSSEQFF.

This clone was detected ten times or more. A clone one base away is much larger, so this may be a read error. The sample carries other DNA sequences with the same CDR3. The genes are TRBV2 and TRBJ1-4; D is possibly TRBD1 (5 bases). CDR1 is SNHLY, CDR2 FYNNEI, per germline. Trimming removed 9 bases at V and 0 bases at J, with 17 bases between. CDR3 length: 16 amino acids. In DNA form, the CDR3 reads TGTGCCAGTTCCAGGGAAAAAACCGCAACTAATGAAAAACTGTTTTTT. Translated, it gives CASSREKTATNEKLFF.

There are many counts of this clone. The chain combines TRBV6-2 or TRBV6-3 with TRBJ2-3; D tentatively fits TRBD1 or TRBD2 (5 bases each). The CDR3 covers 14 residues. Trimming shortened V by 2 bases and J by 4 bases, and 10 bases separated the two germline ends. CDR1 and CDR2 from the germline V gene are MNHEY and SVGEGT. CDR3 nucleotide sequence: TGTGCCAGCAGTTACAGGGACCCCCCAGATACGCAGTATTTT. It is translated as CASSYRDPPDTQYF.

This clone was seen at least ten times. This rearrangement joins TRBV7-9 to TRBJ2-1, with TRBD2 identical over 7 bases. This CDR3 has 16 amino acids. With 4 bases clipped from V and 4 bases from J, the junction kept 10 bases outside the gene matches. Germline-derived CDR1 and CDR2 are SEHNR and FQNEAQ (reference sequence). CDR3 coding DNA: TGTGCCAGCAGCTCCTGGGCTAGCGGAAATTACAATGAGCAGTTCTTC. Its protein product is CASSSWASGNYNEQFF.

Ten or more counts support this clone. V usage is TRBV12-3 or TRBV12-4 and J usage is TRBJ2-7; D not certain. The CDR3 loop spans 12 amino acids. Trimming left V 0 bases short and J 6 bases short, with 6 bases between. CDR3 DNA sequence: TGTGCCAGCAGTTTAGCAGCTGGCGAGCAGTACTTC. Its translation: CASSLAAGEQYF.

The rearrangement joins TRBV12-5 to TRBJ2-1, with TRBD2 matching over 13 bases. The CDR3 loop spans 20 amino acids. Germline CDR1 LGHNT, CDR2 FRNRAP. The J segment lost 1 base and the V segment lost 2 bases, leaving 11 bases of the junction unmatched. The CDR3 region is CASGLSPGTSGVPSYNEQFF. CDR3 sequence (DNA): TGTGCTAGTGGTTTGTCCCCCGGGACTAGCGGGGTCCCATCCTACAATGAGCAGTTCTTC.

This clone was observed a few times. One base away lies a much larger clone, so this may be a sequencing read error. The chain joins TRBV6-1 to TRBJ2-3, with TRBD2 as a possible D gene (6 bases). CDR1 MNHNS and CDR2 SASEGT come from the germline V gene. This CDR3 is 16 amino acids long. The V gene lost 6 bases and the J gene lost 2 bases, with 18 bases spanning the gap. The CDR3 DNA sequence: TGTGCCAGCAGACCCACAGGACTATCGAACACAGATACGCAGTATTTT. Its translation is CASRPTGLSNTDTQYF.